A single sample is the source of the 9 T cell receptor beta chains below, sequenced in a study of blood T cell repertoires in COVID-19 (dated by TCRdb to 2018 to 2021). Library creation used the immunoSEQ multiplex PCR assay. TCRdb obtained this table from immuneACCESS and retained in-frame rearrangements with V and J assigned. These tables miss some clones; where compared with another copy, unresolved V genes account for less than half of the shortfall, and the remainder is unexplained. The sample includes around 200,000 clones, with 86% observed a single time. The top ten hold less than 3.5% of the sample. Sequencing was done on a sample of peripheral blood. The receptor set was obtained from a man between 65 and 85 years old with acute or convalescent COVID-19.

The chain carries TRBV5-1 and TRBJ1-4; 10 positions match TRBD1. The V gene's germline CDR1 is SGHRS and CDR2 YFSETQ. V lost 1 base, J lost 8 bases, and 5 bases stayed unmatched. The CDR3 has 15 residues. The CDR3 region is CASSLTGQGDEKLFF. CDR3 sequence (DNA): TGCGCCAGCAGCTTGACCGGACAGGGGGACGAAAAACTGTTTTTT.

The chain links TRBV11-2 to TRBJ2-1; 14 bases match TRBD2. This CDR3 is 16 amino acids long. Germline V gene lookup returns CDR1 SGHAT and CDR2 FQNNGV. The trim removed 3 bases at V and 3 bases at J, leaving 1 base unmatched. The CDR3 DNA reads as TGTGCCAGCAGCTTTGGACTAGCGGGGGGCTACAATGAGCAGTTCTTC. Protein product: CASSFGLAGGYNEQFF.

This chain uses TRBV24-1 with TRBJ2-3; 7 bases align to TRBD1. The CDR3 consists of 16 residues. The V and J ends lost 3 bases and 4 bases, in that order; junction bases with no gene match: 9. Germline V CDR1 and CDR2: KGHDR, SFDVKD. This CDR3 reads CATSDQTGTAADTQYF. CDR3 DNA sequence: TGTGCCACCAGTGATCAGACCGGGACAGCGGCAGATACGCAGTATTTT.

The chain combines TRBV3-1 (or the pseudogene TRBV3-2) with TRBJ2-1; 14 positions match TRBD2. The CDR3 sequence is 17 residues long. Per germline, CDR1 LGHDT and CDR2 YNNKEL (reference sequence). The J segment lost 5 bases and the V segment lost 4 bases, leaving 7 bases of the junction unmatched. The CDR3 reads CASSPGLAGDFDNEQFF. The CDR3 region has the DNA TGTGCCAGCAGCCCGGGACTAGCGGGAGACTTCGACAATGAGCAGTTCTTC.

The chain links TRBV2 to TRBJ1-2, with D possibly TRBD1 on 5 matching bases. Germline CDR1 is SNHLY and CDR2 is FYNNEI. V was clipped by 2 bases and J by 8 bases, with 9 bases between them. The CDR3 sequence is 12 residues long. The CDR3 coding sequence is TGTGCCAGCAGTGAACAGGGTGAAGGCTACACCTTC. This sequence encodes CASSEQGEGYTF.

The chain carries TRBV7-9 and TRBJ2-2, with D possibly matching TRBD1 (5 bases). Germline V gene lookup returns CDR1 SEHNR and CDR2 FQNEAQ (reference sequence). Trimming took 3 bases from V and 2 from J, leaving 7 bases between them. The CDR3 has 14 amino acids. CDR3 loop: CASSLTVNTGELFF. The CDR3 DNA reads as TGTGCCAGCAGCTTGACAGTTAACACCGGGGAGCTGTTTTTT.

The sample holds a few counts of this clone. The chain recombines TRBV9 with TRBJ2-1; D may be TRBD2 (6 bases). Germline CDR1 and CDR2: SGDLS and YYNGEE. V lost 0 bases, J lost 3 bases, and 19 bases lay in between. This CDR3 spans 18 amino acids. The CDR3 region is CASSVGAGGKTFYNEQFF. CDR3 in DNA: TGTGCCAGCAGCGTAGGAGCGGGCGGGAAAACCTTCTACAATGAGCAGTTCTTC.

The chain joins TRBV6-5 to TRBJ2-5; D not certain. The V gene lost 0 bases and the J gene lost 0 bases, with 11 bases spanning the gap. This CDR3 is 16 amino acids long. Germline CDR1 MNHEY, CDR2 SVGAGI. The CDR3 DNA reads TGTGCCAGCAGTTACTCGATCTGGAGCGACCAAGAGACCCAGTACTTC. This sequence encodes CASSYSIWSDQETQYF.

The V and J genes are TRBV11-2 and TRBJ2-7; D gene unclear. With 6 bases removed from V and 7 bases from J, the gap between germline ends came to 10 bases. This CDR3 contains 11 residues. Germline lookup yields CDR1 SGHAT and CDR2 FQNNGV. DNA for the CDR3: TGTGCCAGCAGTCCATCTCTAGAGCAGTACTTC. Translated: CASSPSLEQYF.